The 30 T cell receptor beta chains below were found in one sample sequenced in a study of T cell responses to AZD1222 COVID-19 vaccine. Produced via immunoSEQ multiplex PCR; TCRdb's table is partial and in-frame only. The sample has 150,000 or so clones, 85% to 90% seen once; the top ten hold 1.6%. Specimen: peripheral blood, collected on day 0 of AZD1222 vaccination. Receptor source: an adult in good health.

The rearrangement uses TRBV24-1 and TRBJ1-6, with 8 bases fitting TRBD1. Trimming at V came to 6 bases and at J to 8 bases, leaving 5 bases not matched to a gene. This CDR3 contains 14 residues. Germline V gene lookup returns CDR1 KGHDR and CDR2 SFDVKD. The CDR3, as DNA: TGTGCCACCAGTTCTGGACAGGGACATTCACCCCTCCACTTT. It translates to CATSSGQGHSPLHF.

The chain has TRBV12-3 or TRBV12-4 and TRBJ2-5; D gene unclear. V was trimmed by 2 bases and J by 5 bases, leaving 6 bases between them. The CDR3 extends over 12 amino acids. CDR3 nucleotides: TGTGCCAGCAGTTTAAAAGGGGAGACCCAGTACTTC. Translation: CASSLKGETQYF.

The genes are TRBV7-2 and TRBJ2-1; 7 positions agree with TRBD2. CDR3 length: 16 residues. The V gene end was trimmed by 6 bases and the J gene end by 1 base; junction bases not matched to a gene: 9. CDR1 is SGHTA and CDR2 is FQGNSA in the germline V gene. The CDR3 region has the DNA TGTGCCAGCAGAGATCTCACTAGCGAATCCTACAATGAGCAGTTCTTC. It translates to CASRDLTSESYNEQFF.

CDR3 in amino acids: CASSPSGEQFF. The CDR3 DNA sequence: TGTGCCAGCTCACCCTCGGGTGAGCAGTTCTTC. This chain connects TRBV18 to TRBJ2-1, with D uncertain. The CDR3 has 11 residues. Germline-derived CDR1 and CDR2 are KGHSH and LQKENI. V shed 3 bases and J shed 9 bases, with 6 bases lying between them.

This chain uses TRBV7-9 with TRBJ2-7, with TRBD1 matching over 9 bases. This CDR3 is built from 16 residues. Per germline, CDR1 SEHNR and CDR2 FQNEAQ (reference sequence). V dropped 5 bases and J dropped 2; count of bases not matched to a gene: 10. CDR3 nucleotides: TGTGCCAGCAGCCCAGCCGGGACAGGGCTCCCCTACGAGCAGTACTTC. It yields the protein CASSPAGTGLPYEQYF. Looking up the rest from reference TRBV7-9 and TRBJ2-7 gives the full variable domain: DTGVSQNPRHKITKRGQNVTFRCDPISEHNRLYWYRQTLGQGPEFLTYFQNEAQLEKSRLLSDRFSAERPKGSFSTLEIQRTEQGDSAMYLCASSPAGTGLPYEQYFGPGTRLTVT.

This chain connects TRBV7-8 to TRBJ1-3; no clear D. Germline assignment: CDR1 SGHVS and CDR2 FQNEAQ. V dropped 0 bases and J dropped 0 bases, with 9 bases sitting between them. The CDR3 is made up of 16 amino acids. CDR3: CASSLASLTSGNTIYF. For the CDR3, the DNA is TGTGCCAGCAGCTTAGCCTCCCTTACCTCTGGAAACACCATATATTTT.

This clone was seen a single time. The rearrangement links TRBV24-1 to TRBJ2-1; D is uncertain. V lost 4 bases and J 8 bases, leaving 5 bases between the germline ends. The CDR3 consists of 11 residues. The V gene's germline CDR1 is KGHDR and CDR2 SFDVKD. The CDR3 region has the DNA TGTGCCACCAGTGAGCTTTATGAGCAGTTCTTC. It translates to CATSELYEQFF.

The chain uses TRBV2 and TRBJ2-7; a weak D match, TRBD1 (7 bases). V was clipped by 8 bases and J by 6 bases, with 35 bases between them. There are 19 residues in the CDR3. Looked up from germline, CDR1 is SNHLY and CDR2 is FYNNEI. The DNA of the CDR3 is TGTGCCAGCGGGCGGTGGGCCGGGGGACAGAAGAGTTCGGGAAGCGAGCAGTACTTC. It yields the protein CASGRWAGGQKSSGSEQYF. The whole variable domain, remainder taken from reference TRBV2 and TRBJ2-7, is EPEVTQTPSHQVTQMGQEVILRCVPISNHLYFYWYRQILGQKVEFLVSFYNNEISEKSEIFDDQFSVERPDGSNFTLKIRSTKLEDSAMYFCASGRWAGGQKSSGSEQYFGPGTRLTVT.

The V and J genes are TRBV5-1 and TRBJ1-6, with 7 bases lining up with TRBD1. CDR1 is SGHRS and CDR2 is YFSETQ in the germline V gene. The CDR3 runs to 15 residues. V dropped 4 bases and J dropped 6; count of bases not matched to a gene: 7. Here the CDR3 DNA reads TGCGCCAGCAGCCTGGGGGACAGTGCTAATTCACCCCTCCACTTT. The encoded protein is CASSLGDSANSPLHF.

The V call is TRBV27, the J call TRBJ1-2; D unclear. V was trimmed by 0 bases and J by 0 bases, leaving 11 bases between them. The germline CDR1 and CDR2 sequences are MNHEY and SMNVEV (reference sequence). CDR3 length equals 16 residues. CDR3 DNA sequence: TGTGCCAGCAGTTTATCGGAGGACCCATCTAACTATGGCTACACCTTC. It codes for CASSLSEDPSNYGYTF.

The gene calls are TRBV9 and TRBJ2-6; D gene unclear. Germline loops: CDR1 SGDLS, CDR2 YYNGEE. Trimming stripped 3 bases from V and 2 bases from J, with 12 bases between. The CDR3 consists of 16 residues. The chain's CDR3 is CASSAPDKPGANVLTF. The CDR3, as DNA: TGTGCCAGCAGCGCCCCTGACAAACCTGGGGCCAACGTCCTGACTTTC.

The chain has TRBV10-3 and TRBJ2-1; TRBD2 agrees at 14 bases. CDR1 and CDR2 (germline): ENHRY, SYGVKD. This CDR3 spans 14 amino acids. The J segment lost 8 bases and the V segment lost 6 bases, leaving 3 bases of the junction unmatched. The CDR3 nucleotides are TGTGCCATCAGCGGGGGACTAGCGGGAGATGAGCAGTTCTTC. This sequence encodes CAISGGLAGDEQFF.

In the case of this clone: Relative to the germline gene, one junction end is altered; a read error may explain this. For the CDR3, the DNA is TGTGCCAGCAGCTTTGTGGCGGGCTACGATGAGCAGTTCTTC. This codes for CASSFVAGYDEQFF. The rearrangement links TRBV7-2 to TRBJ2-1, with D perhaps TRBD2 (5 bases). The CDR3 covers 14 residues. Germline V CDR1 and CDR2: SGHTA, FQGNSA.

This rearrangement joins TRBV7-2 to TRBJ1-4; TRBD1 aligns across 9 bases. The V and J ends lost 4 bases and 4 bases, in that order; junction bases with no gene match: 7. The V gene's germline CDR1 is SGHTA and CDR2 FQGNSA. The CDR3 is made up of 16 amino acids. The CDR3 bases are TGTGCCAGCAGCTCATCCCCGGGACAGGGTAATGAAAAACTGTTTTTT. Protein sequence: CASSSSPGQGNEKLFF.

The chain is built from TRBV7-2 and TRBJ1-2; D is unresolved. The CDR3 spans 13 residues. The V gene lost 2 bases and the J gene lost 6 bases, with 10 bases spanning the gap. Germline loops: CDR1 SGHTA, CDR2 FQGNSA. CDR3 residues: CASSLIQANGYTF. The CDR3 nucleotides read TGTGCCAGCAGCTTAATCCAAGCCAATGGCTACACCTTC.

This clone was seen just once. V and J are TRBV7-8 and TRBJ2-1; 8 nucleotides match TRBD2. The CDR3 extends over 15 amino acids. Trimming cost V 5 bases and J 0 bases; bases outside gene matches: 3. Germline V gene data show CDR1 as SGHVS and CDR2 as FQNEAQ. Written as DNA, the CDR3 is TGTGCCAGCAGCCAGCGGGGGAGCTCCTACAATGAGCAGTTCTTC. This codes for CASSQRGSSYNEQFF.

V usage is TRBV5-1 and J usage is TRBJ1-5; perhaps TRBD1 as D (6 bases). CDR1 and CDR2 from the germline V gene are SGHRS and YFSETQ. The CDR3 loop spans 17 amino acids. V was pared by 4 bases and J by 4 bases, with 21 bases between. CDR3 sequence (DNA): TGCGCCAGCAGCCCAGGGGACTCCCTAAGGGCTAATCAGCCCCAGCATTTT. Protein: CASSPGDSLRANQPQHF.

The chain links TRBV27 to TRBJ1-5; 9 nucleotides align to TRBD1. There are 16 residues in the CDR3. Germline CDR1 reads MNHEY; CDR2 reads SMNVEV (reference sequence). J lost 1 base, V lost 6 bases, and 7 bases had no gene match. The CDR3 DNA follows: TGTGCCAGCAGAAAAAGGACAGGGGTAAGCAATCAGCCCCAGCATTTT. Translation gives CASRKRTGVSNQPQHF.

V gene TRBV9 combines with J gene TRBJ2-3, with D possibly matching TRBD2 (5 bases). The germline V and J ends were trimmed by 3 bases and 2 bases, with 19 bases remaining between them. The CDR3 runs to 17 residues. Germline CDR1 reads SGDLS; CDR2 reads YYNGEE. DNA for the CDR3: TGTGCCAGCAGCGCGGAGGAAGCGGACCTAGACACAGATACGCAGTATTTT. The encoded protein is CASSAEEADLDTDTQYF.

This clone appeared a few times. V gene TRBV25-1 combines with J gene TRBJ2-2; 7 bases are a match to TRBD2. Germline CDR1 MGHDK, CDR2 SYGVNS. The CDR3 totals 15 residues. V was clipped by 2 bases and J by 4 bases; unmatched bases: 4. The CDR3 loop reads CASSEGGSVTGELFF. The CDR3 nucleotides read TGTGCCAGCAGTGAAGGCGGGAGCGTCACCGGGGAGCTGTTTTTT.

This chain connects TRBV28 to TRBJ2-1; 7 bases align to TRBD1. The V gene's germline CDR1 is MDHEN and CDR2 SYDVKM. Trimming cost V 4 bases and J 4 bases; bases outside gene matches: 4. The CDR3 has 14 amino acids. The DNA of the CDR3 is TGTGCCAGCAGTTCCCAGGACAGGTACAATGAGCAGTTCTTC. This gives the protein CASSSQDRYNEQFF.

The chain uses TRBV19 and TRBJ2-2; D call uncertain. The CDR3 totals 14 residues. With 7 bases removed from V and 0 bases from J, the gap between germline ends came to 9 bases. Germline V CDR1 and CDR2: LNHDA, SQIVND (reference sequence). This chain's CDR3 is CASKPGANTGELFF. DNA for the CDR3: TGTGCCAGTAAACCGGGCGCGAACACCGGGGAGCTGTTTTTT. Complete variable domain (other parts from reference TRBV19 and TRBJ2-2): DGGITQSPKYLFRKEGQNVTLSCEQNLNHDAMYWYRQDPGQGLRLIYYSQIVNDFQKGDIAEGYSVSREKKESFPLTVTSAQKNPTAFYLCASKPGANTGELFFGEGSRLTVL.

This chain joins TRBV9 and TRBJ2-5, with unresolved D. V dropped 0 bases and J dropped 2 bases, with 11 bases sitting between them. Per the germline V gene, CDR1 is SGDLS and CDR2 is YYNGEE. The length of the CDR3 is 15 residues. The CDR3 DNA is TGTGCCAGCAGCGTAGGAGTAACACGTCAAGAGACCCAGTACTTC. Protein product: CASSVGVTRQETQYF.

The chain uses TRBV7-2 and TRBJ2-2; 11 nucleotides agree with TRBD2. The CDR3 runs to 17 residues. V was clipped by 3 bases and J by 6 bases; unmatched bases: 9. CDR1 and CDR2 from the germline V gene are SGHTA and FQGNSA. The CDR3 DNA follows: TGTGCCAGCAGCTTCTCTGGGCTAGCGGGAGGTCCCGGGGAGCTGTTTTTT. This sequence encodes CASSFSGLAGGPGELFF.

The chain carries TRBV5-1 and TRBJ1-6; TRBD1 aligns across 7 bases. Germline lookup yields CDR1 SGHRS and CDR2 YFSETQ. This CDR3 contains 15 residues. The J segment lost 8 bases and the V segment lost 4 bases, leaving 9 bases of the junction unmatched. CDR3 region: CASSTGDSQYSPLHF. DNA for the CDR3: TGCGCCAGCAGCACGGGGGACAGTCAATATTCACCCCTCCACTTT.

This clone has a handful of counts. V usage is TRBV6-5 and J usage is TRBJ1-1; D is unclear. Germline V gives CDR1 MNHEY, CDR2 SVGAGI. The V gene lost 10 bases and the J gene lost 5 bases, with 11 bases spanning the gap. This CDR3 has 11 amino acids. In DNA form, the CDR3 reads TGTGCCACCCTAGTAGGAACTGAAGCTTTCTTT. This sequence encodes CATLVGTEAFF.

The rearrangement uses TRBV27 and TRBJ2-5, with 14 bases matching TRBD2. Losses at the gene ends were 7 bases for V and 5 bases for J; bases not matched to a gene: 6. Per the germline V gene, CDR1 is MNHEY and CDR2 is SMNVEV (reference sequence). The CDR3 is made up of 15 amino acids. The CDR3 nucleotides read TGTGCCAGCACTGGGACTAGCGGGAGCAGGGAGACCCAGTACTTC. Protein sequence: CASTGTSGSRETQYF.

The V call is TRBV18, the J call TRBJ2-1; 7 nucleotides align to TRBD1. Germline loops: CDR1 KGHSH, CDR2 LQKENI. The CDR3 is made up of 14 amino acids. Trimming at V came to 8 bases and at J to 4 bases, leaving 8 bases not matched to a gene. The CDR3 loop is CASMYGTEYNEQFF. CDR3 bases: TGTGCCAGCATGTACGGGACAGAATACAATGAGCAGTTCTTC.

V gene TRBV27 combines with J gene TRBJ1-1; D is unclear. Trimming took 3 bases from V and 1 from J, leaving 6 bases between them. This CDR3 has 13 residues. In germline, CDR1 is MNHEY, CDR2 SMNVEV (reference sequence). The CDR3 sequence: CASSFRGNTEAFF. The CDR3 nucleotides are TGTGCCAGCAGTTTTCGAGGGAACACTGAAGCTTTCTTT.

The CDR3 loop is CASSQGPRRGYTF. In nucleotides, the CDR3 is TGTGCCAGCAGCCAAGGGCCTCGACGTGGCTACACCTTC. This chain connects TRBV14 to TRBJ1-2; no definite D call. V shed 1 base and J shed 7 bases, with 10 bases lying between them. Germline CDR1 reads SGHDN; CDR2 reads FVKESK. This CDR3 has 13 residues.